This TCR beta chain comes out of a study of OX40 agonist ivuxolimab in advanced cancers. A remark on this clone: What it binds is unknown.

The CDR3 totals 15 residues. In germline, CDR1 is MNHEY, CDR2 SMNVEV (reference sequence). V was trimmed by 2 bases and J by 8 bases, leaving 15 bases between them. Peripheral blood came from all dose cohorts at three timepoints. Study findings and constraints: People who partly responded at 0.1-3.0 mg/kg had some of the least clonal expansion seen.

Method: immunoSEQ multiplex PCR; TCRdb's copy keeps in-frame clones and lacks some. The sample has about 20,000 clones, approximately 87% seen once. The source material was CD4+ or CD8+ T cells sorted from blood, sampled in a trial of the OX40 agonist ivuxolimab. The chain links TRBV27 to TRBJ2-2, with D tentatively TRBD1 (5 bases). This receptor was identified in an adult with an advanced solid tumor such as melanoma, head and neck, liver or kidney cancer. CDR3 sequence reads: CASSLGQGVGGELFF. DNA of the CDR3: TGTGCCAGCAGTTTAGGCCAGGGCGTCGGTGGGGAGCTGTTTTTT.